These 19 T cell receptor beta chains came from one sample sequenced in a study of blood T cell repertoires in COVID-19. The table came from immunoSEQ multiplex PCR; TCRdb's copy has only in-frame clones and leaves some out. The sample carries 56,000 or so clones, roughly 87% recorded once. Sample: peripheral blood. These receptors were obtained from a woman in her fifties or sixties with COVID-19, enrolled during active disease.

This chain joins TRBV6-5 and TRBJ2-3, with D possibly being TRBD1 (6 bases). CDR1 MNHEY and CDR2 SVGAGI come from the germline V gene. Trimming shortened V by 6 bases and J by 2 bases, and 15 bases separated the two germline ends. This CDR3 comprises 15 residues. The CDR3 protein is CASSSGTLLTDTQYF. Here the CDR3 DNA reads TGTGCCAGCAGCTCCGGGACACTCCTCACAGATACGCAGTATTTT.

This clone occurred once. The chain has TRBV11-3 and TRBJ2-7; unclear D gene. V gave up 3 bases and J gave up 6 bases, with 15 bases separating them. This CDR3 spans 14 amino acids. In germline, CDR1 is SGHNT, CDR2 YENEEA. The CDR3 loop is CASSLGRRRFEQYF. CDR3 nucleotide sequence: TGTGCCAGCAGCTTGGGCAGACGTAGATTCGAGCAGTACTTC.

The CDR3 here is CASSGRVPITGELFF. The CDR3 nucleotides are TGTGCCAGTAGTGGCCGGGTACCTATCACCGGGGAGCTGTTTTTT. The genes are TRBV19 and TRBJ2-2; D remains ambiguous. The CDR3 has 15 amino acids. V shed 5 bases and J shed 4 bases, with 14 bases lying between them. In germline, CDR1 is LNHDA, CDR2 SQIVND (reference sequence).

This clone was picked up one time. V is TRBV2 and J is TRBJ1-2, with TRBD1 as a possible D gene (5 bases). This CDR3 has 13 amino acids. Germline values: CDR1 SNHLY, CDR2 FYNNEI. Trimming left V 6 bases short and J 0 bases short, with 8 bases between. CDR3 region: CASRTAPNYGYTF. The CDR3, as DNA: TGTGCCAGCAGGACAGCCCCTAACTATGGCTACACCTTC.

The V and J genes are TRBV18 and TRBJ1-3; D not resolved. There are 15 residues in the CDR3. Trimming took 3 bases from V and 0 from J, leaving 9 bases between them. Germline-derived CDR1 and CDR2 are KGHSH and LQKENI. The CDR3 bases are TGTGCCAGCTCACCCCGGGAAGACTCTGGAAACACCATATATTTT. Its protein product is CASSPREDSGNTIYF.

The CDR3 sequence is CASSSLFWVAGADTQYF. CDR3 bases: TGTGCCAGCAGTTCCCTCTTTTGGGTAGCGGGAGCAGATACGCAGTATTTT. This rearrangement joins TRBV28 to TRBJ2-3, with 9 bases lining up with TRBD2. V was clipped by 4 bases and J by 4 bases; unmatched bases: 12. CDR3 length: 17 amino acids. Germline V gene lookup returns CDR1 MDHEN and CDR2 SYDVKM.

This chain uses TRBV28 with TRBJ2-2; D unclear. The CDR3 consists of 16 residues. Trimming cost V 1 base and J 2 bases, with 11 bases left between them. Per the germline V gene, CDR1 is MDHEN and CDR2 is SYDVKM. The DNA for the CDR3 is TGTGCCAGCAGTTTATTCTGGCAGGCAAACACCGGGGAGCTGTTTTTT. The encoded protein is CASSLFWQANTGELFF.

This chain uses TRBV29-1 with TRBJ2-7; a weak D match, TRBD2 (5 bases). V lost 4 bases and J 5 bases, leaving 12 bases between the germline ends. Germline CDR1 is SQVTM and CDR2 is ANQGSEA. The CDR3 consists of 12 residues. CDR3 in amino acids: CSVARWENEQYF. DNA for the CDR3: TGCAGCGTTGCACGGTGGGAGAACGAGCAGTACTTC.

This clone was recorded once. The chain is built from TRBV27 and TRBJ2-7, with 9 bases aligning to TRBD2. Germline CDR1 and CDR2: MNHEY and SMNVEV (reference sequence). The CDR3 runs to 15 residues. V shed 5 bases and J 3 bases; nucleotides not matched to a gene: 8. The CDR3 nucleotides are TGTGCCAGCAGTACCTTAGCGGGAGAGGGCTACGAGCAGTACTTC. Protein: CASSTLAGEGYEQYF.

This clone is a singleton in its sample. The chain recombines TRBV9 with TRBJ2-5, with TRBD1 identical over 9 bases. The CDR3 runs 17 residues. CDR1 and CDR2 from the germline V gene are SGDLS and YYNGEE. V lost 3 bases, J lost 5 bases, and 14 bases stayed unmatched. The CDR3 bases are TGTGCCAGCAGCGCTCACATAGGGACAGGGAAAGTCGAGACCCAGTACTTC. It is translated as CASSAHIGTGKVETQYF.

This clone has more than one count but fewer than ten. The V call is TRBV28, the J call TRBJ1-2; possible D gene TRBD1, 6 bases. Germline CDR1 is MDHEN and CDR2 is SYDVKM. Trimming shortened V by 6 bases and J by 0 bases, and 8 bases separated the two germline ends. This CDR3 is 13 amino acids long. The DNA for the CDR3 is TGTGCCAGCAGCAGGGGAGCTAACTATGGCTACACCTTC. Its translation: CASSRGANYGYTF.

The rearrangement joins TRBV9 to TRBJ2-7; D unresolved. The CDR3 runs 15 residues. Germline V gene sequence: CDR1 SGDLS, CDR2 YYNGEE. V lost 4 bases to trimming and J lost 0 bases, with 14 bases between them. CDR3 amino acids: CASSPVASASYEQYF. CDR3 in DNA: TGTGCCAGCAGCCCAGTAGCCTCCGCCTCCTACGAGCAGTACTTC. Combining the CDR3 with reference TRBV9 and TRBJ2-7 gives the whole variable domain DSGVTQTPKHLITATGQRVTLRCSPRSGDLSVYWYQQSLDQGLQFLIQYYNGEERAKGNILERFSAQQFPDLHSELNLSSLELGDSALYFCASSPVASASYEQYFGPGTRLTVT.

This chain joins TRBV30 and TRBJ1-2, with 7 bases fitting TRBD1. This CDR3 has 13 amino acids. The germline CDR1 and CDR2 sequences are GTSNPN and SVGIG (reference sequence). The V segment lost 4 bases and the J segment 4 bases; nucleotides outside the gene matches: 6. The CDR3: CAWTRQGGYGYTF. The CDR3 region has the DNA TGTGCCTGGACCAGACAGGGAGGCTATGGCTACACCTTC.

The chain has TRBV11-3 and TRBJ2-1, with a weak D call TRBD1 (6 bases). The CDR3 is made up of 14 amino acids. Between the trimmed V and J ends, which lost 2 bases and 6 bases, there was a span of 11 bases. Germline V gene lookup returns CDR1 SGHNT and CDR2 YENEEA. CDR3 sequence: CASSLQTGSNEQFF. CDR3 in DNA: TGTGCCAGCAGCTTACAGACAGGCTCCAATGAGCAGTTCTTC.

The sample holds one count of this clone. The chain recombines TRBV27 with TRBJ2-5, with D unclear. Germline CDR1 MNHEY, CDR2 SMNVEV (reference sequence). The CDR3 is made up of 13 amino acids. Trimming shortened V by 3 bases and J by 4 bases, and 9 bases separated the two germline ends. In DNA, the CDR3 is TGTGCCAGCAGTTTCTCTACGGGAGAGACCCAGTACTTC. It is translated as CASSFSTGETQYF.

V is TRBV5-1 and J is TRBJ2-1; 7 nucleotides align to TRBD1. The V gene end was trimmed by 0 bases and the J gene end by 4 bases; junction bases not matched to a gene: 4. Germline loops: CDR1 SGHRS, CDR2 YFSETQ. CDR3 size: 15 residues. The DNA of the CDR3 is TGCGCCAGCAGCTTGGGACAGGGTTTGTACAATGAGCAGTTCTTC. Translation gives CASSLGQGLYNEQFF.

V gene TRBV9 combines with J gene TRBJ1-2; a weak D match, TRBD1 (5 bases). The CDR3 has 13 amino acids. Germline V gene data show CDR1 as SGDLS and CDR2 as YYNGEE. V was cut by 5 bases and J by 8 bases, with 16 bases left in between. CDR3 loop: CASSAQGVYGYTF. The CDR3 coding sequence is TGTGCCAGCAGTGCCCAGGGCGTCTACGGCTACACCTTC.

The J gene is TRBJ1-2, the V gene TRBV4-1; D not certain. The CDR3 length is 16 residues. Germline assignment: CDR1 MGHRA and CDR2 YSYEKL. The ends were cut back, 0 bases at V and 4 bases at J, with 15 bases in the middle. The CDR3: CASSQDSNGLTYGYTF. The DNA for the CDR3 is TGCGCCAGCAGCCAAGATTCGAACGGACTTACCTATGGCTACACCTTC.

This clone was seen once. V is TRBV4-1 and J is TRBJ2-7; a possible D gene is TRBD1 (6 bases). This CDR3 has 16 amino acids. CDR1 MGHRA and CDR2 YSYEKL come from the germline V gene. V gave up 1 base and J gave up 2 bases, with 15 bases separating them. This chain's CDR3 is CASSQASDRPTYEQYF. CDR3 coding DNA: TGCGCCAGCAGCCAAGCCTCTGACAGGCCGACCTACGAGCAGTACTTC.